This T cell receptor (beta chain) was captured by sequencing in a study of T cell responses to AZD1222 COVID-19 vaccine. Across the study: Second-dose timings of about 4 or about 12 weeks were pooled.

Trimming removed 4 bases from V and 1 base from J; junction bases left unmatched: 4. CDR1 and CDR2 (germline): SGHRS, YFSETQ. CDR3 length: 16 amino acids. Clones were read by immunoSEQ multiplex PCR, and TCRdb kept only the in-frame ones, dropping some. The table shows roughly 180,000 clones, with about nine tenths occurring only once. Of note for this clone: Its specificity is not known.

Study-wide results and caveats: The donors showed a predominance of white British ancestry and of females, with possible underestimation of clonal diversity. Regions 160-218 and 743-854 held dominance among vaccine-associated CD4 TCRs, which spanned spike.

The TCR was taken from an adult in good health. This material consisted of peripheral blood, taken on day 0 of AZD1222 vaccination. The chain employs TRBV5-1 and TRBJ2-2, with 10 nucleotides matching TRBD2. The CDR3 coding sequence is TGCGCCAGCAGCCCCCGGACTAGCGGGAACACCGGGGAGCTGTTTTTT. It specifies CASSPRTSGNTGELFF.